Shown below are 21 T cell receptor beta chains from a single sample sequenced in a study of CD8 T cells in Susac syndrome. RNA amounts of about 0.5 to 1 ug underwent reverse transcription with random hexamers. TCRdb independently ran MiXCR on the immunoSEQ multiplex PCR reads; one entry per CDR3 protein. The sample includes around 150,000 distinct CDR3 sequences, more than 90% of them seen just once. The material sequenced was CD4+ T cells from PBMCs. The receptors originated from a human donor with Susac syndrome.

V usage is TRBV9 and J usage is TRBJ2-5, with 7 bases matching TRBD2. After removal of 0 bases from V and 1 base from J, the junction contained 6 bases not matched to a gene. CDR3 length: 16 amino acids. Per germline, CDR1 SGDLS and CDR2 YYNGEE. CDR3 residues: CASSVGTGGFQETQYF. CDR3 in DNA: TGTGCCAGCAGCGTAGGTACGGGAGGCTTCCAAGAGACCCAGTACTTC.

The chain carries TRBV28 and TRBJ2-5; D possibly uses TRBD1 or TRBD2 (5 bases each). Germline-derived CDR1 and CDR2 are MDHEN and SYDVKM. V lost 4 bases and J lost 2, with 11 bases in between. The length of the CDR3 is 14 residues. CDR3 amino acids: CASSSGTPQETQYF. The CDR3 DNA reads TGTGCCAGCAGTTCCGGGACCCCACAAGAGACCCAGTACTTC.

The rearrangement uses TRBV7-9 and TRBJ1-5; D unclear. Germline V gene sequence: CDR1 SEHNR, CDR2 FQNEAQ (reference sequence). Deletions cut 1 base from V and 3 bases from J, with 10 bases between. The CDR3 is 15 residues long. Here the CDR3 DNA reads TGTGCCAGCAGCTTAGGCGGAGGCCTCAATCAGCCCCAGCATTTT. Translation: CASSLGGGLNQPQHF.

The rearrangement uses TRBV11-1 and TRBJ2-1; D might be TRBD2 (5 bases). Trimming removed 1 base from V and 7 bases from J, with 14 bases in between. CDR1 SGHAT and CDR2 FQDESV come from the germline V gene (reference sequence). This CDR3 has 15 amino acids. The CDR3 nucleotides are TGTGCCAGCAGCTTAGTGTCCGGGGAAGGGAATGAGCAGTTCTTC. This translates into CASSLVSGEGNEQFF. Variable domain in full (rest from reference TRBV11-1 and TRBJ2-1): EAEVAQSPRYKITEKSQAVAFWCDPISGHATLYWYRQILGQGPELLVQFQDESVVDDSQLPKDRFSAERLKGVDSTLKIQPAELGDSAMYLCASSLVSGEGNEQFFGPGTRLTVL.

This sequence joins TRBV21-1 and TRBJ1-1; the DNA was not used to check the table's D call, TRBD1. TRBV21-1 is noted as a pseudogene. The CDR3 contains 16 residues. The CDR3 DNA follows: TGTGCCAGCAGCAAGAACACCCGGGAGAAAGGCACTGAAGCTTTCTTT. This sequence encodes CASSKNTREKGTEAFF.

J is TRBJ2-5 and V is TRBV29-1, with D perhaps assigned TRBD1 or TRBD2 (5 bases each). CDR3 length: 13 amino acids. Germline CDR1 reads SQVTM; CDR2 reads ANQGSEA. Trimming took 4 bases from V and 1 from J, leaving 10 bases between them. The CDR3 DNA is TGCAGCGTTGTGGGACCCTCCCAAGAGACCCAGTACTTC. This codes for CSVVGPSQETQYF.

In DNA form, the CDR3 reads TGTGCCAGCAGCGTCCGGGAGGGGCTGACAACTAATGAAAAACTGTTTTTT. It encodes CASSVREGLTTNEKLFF. J is TRBJ1-4 and V is TRBV9; a weak D match, TRBD1 (5 bases). This CDR3 is 17 amino acids long. V was pared by 2 bases and J by 0 bases, with 14 bases between. From germline, CDR1 is SGDLS and CDR2 YYNGEE.

The count of this clonotype is one. This likely comes from a read error, as the CDR3 has no conserved phenylalanine or tryptophan at its end. The chain carries TRBV3-1 and TRBJ1-6, with a weak D call TRBD1 (6 bases). This CDR3 is built from 14 residues. Germline CDR1 LGHDT, CDR2 YNNKEL (reference sequence). The V end lost 1 base, the J end lost 10 bases, and 11 bases lay between the germline ends. CDR3: CASSQAGVGSPLHS. As DNA, the CDR3 is TGTGCCAGCAGCCAAGCAGGGGTCGGCTCACCCCTCCACTCT.

The rearrangement links TRBV28 to TRBJ2-1; TRBD2 aligns across 16 bases. The V gene's germline CDR1 is MDHEN and CDR2 SYDVKM. The J segment lost 9 bases and the V segment lost 4 bases, leaving 9 bases of the junction unmatched. The CDR3 extends over 17 amino acids. CDR3 DNA sequence: TGTGCCAGCAGTTCCTGGGGACTAGCGGGAGGGCCGGGTGAGCAGTTCTTC. Translated: CASSSWGLAGGPGEQFF.

The chain combines TRBV7-9 with TRBJ2-3; the D is unclear. Trimming took off 3 bases at V and 7 bases at J, with 5 bases between the two ends. Germline V gene sequence: CDR1 SEHNR, CDR2 FQNEAQ (reference sequence). This CDR3 has 11 residues. The chain's CDR3 is CASSFANTQYF. In nucleotides, the CDR3 is TGTGCCAGCAGCTTTGCGAATACGCAGTATTTT.

The gene calls are TRBV5-1 and TRBJ2-3; D tentatively reads TRBD1 or TRBD2 (5 bases each). Trimming left V 4 bases short and J 3 bases short, with 12 bases between. The CDR3 consists of 14 residues. CDR1 SGHRS and CDR2 YFSETQ come from the germline V gene. CDR3 region: CASSPGTTTDTQYF. CDR3 coding DNA: TGCGCCAGCAGCCCGGGGACGACTACAGATACGCAGTATTTT.

This chain links TRBV10-2 with TRBJ2-1, with D perhaps assigned TRBD1 or TRBD2 (5 bases each). The CDR3 runs to 15 residues. Looked up from germline, CDR1 is WSHSY and CDR2 is SAAADI. The germline V and J ends were trimmed by 8 bases and 3 bases, with 17 bases remaining between them. The CDR3 DNA reads as TGCGCCAGCCGATCGGGGACCACAATCTACAATGAGCAGTTCTTC. This encodes CASRSGTTIYNEQFF.

V is TRBV7-2 and J is TRBJ2-6; 7 bases match TRBD2. CDR1 and CDR2 from the germline V gene are SGHTA and FQGNSA. V lost 5 bases, J lost 0 bases, and 7 bases stayed unmatched. The length of the CDR3 is 17 residues. CDR3 nucleotides: TGTGCCAGCAGCCAACGAGCGGGGAGCTCTGGGGCCAACGTCCTGACTTTC. Protein sequence: CASSQRAGSSGANVLTF.

The rearrangement joins TRBV29-1 to TRBJ1-2; TRBD1 agrees at 12 bases. This CDR3 region has 14 residues. V was clipped by 8 bases and J by 7 bases; unmatched bases: 11. Germline CDR1 SQVTM, CDR2 ANQGSEA. The CDR3 bases are TGCAGCTCTTTGGGACAGGGGGCAATAGTTGGCTACACCTTC. Its protein is CSSLGQGAIVGYTF. The full variable domain, in which reference TRBV29-1 and TRBJ1-2 provide the parts outside the CDR3, is SAVISQKPSRDICQRGTSLTIQCQVDSQVTMMFWYRQQPGQSLTLIATANQGSEATYESGFVIDKFPISRPNLTFSTLTVSNMSPEDSSIYLCSSLGQGAIVGYTFGSGTRLTVV.

J is TRBJ2-7 and V is TRBV7-9, with D possibly being TRBD1 or TRBD2 (6 bases each). The V gene's germline CDR1 is SEHNR and CDR2 FQNEAQ (reference sequence). With 1 base removed from V and 6 bases from J, the gap between germline ends came to 10 bases. This CDR3 has 13 amino acids. In DNA form, the CDR3 reads TGTGCCAGCAGCTTAGAAGGGGGGCTCGAGCAGTACTTC. Protein sequence: CASSLEGGLEQYF.

The V gene is TRBV20-1, the J gene TRBJ2-1; D uncertain. Trimming cost V 6 bases and J 4 bases, with 7 bases left between them. The CDR3 is 11 amino acids. The germline V gene has CDR1 DFQATT and CDR2 SNEGSKA (reference sequence). In nucleotides, the CDR3 is TGCAGTGCAACCCCGTACAATGAGCAGTTCTTC. The encoded protein is CSATPYNEQFF.

The chain couples TRBV24-1 to TRBJ2-1; 12 bases fit TRBD2. CDR3 length: 16 residues. V trimming: 4 bases; J trimming: 6 bases; junction bases outside the gene matches: 6. Per germline, CDR1 KGHDR and CDR2 SFDVKD. The CDR3, as DNA: TGTGCCACCAGTGAGCCGACTAGCGGGAGTTTCAATGAGCAGTTCTTC. This codes for CATSEPTSGSFNEQFF.

J is TRBJ2-3 and V is TRBV20-1; 12 bases line up with TRBD2. The CDR3 runs 18 residues. J gave up 1 base and V 0 bases, and 8 bases lay outside the gene matches. Germline V CDR1 and CDR2: DFQATT, SNEGSKA (reference sequence). CDR3 in amino acids: CSARDLAGGPLGTDTQYF. DNA of the CDR3: TGCAGTGCTAGAGATCTAGCGGGGGGGCCACTGGGCACAGATACGCAGTATTTT.

The V gene is TRBV9, the J gene TRBJ1-1; 7 nucleotides agree with TRBD1. This CDR3 is built from 13 residues. In germline, CDR1 is SGDLS, CDR2 YYNGEE. With V trimmed by 4 bases and J by 11 bases, 11 bases remained unmatched. CDR3 sequence: CASSPGNRGRAFF. The CDR3 coding sequence is TGTGCCAGCAGCCCCGGAAACAGGGGACGGGCTTTCTTT.

This chain uses TRBV29-1 with TRBJ2-3; 12 positions agree with TRBD2. After removal of 6 bases from V and 3 bases from J, the junction contained 13 bases not matched to a gene. CDR3 size: 17 residues. From germline, CDR1 is SQVTM and CDR2 ANQGSEA. Here the CDR3 reads CSVRQLAGGSGTDTQYF. The CDR3 DNA is TGCAGCGTGCGTCAGCTAGCGGGAGGGTCTGGGACAGATACGCAGTATTTT.

The chain links TRBV5-1 to TRBJ2-7; the D gene is possibly TRBD2 (5 bases). V was pared by 2 bases and J by 3 bases, with 9 bases between. CDR3 length equals 13 residues. The germline gives CDR1 SGHRS, CDR2 YFSETQ. CDR3 residues: CASSFQTNYEQYF. The CDR3 bases are TGCGCCAGCAGCTTCCAGACTAACTACGAGCAGTACTTC.